This T cell receptor (beta chain) comes out of a study of a mutant IDH1 vaccine in newly diagnosed glioma. Across the whole study: Earlier care involved radiotherapy, temozolomide, or both, and the majority received both.

Germline V gene data show CDR1 as PRHDT and CDR2 as FYEKMQ (reference sequence). V trimming: 5 bases; J trimming: 10 bases; junction bases outside the gene matches: 22. The CDR3 runs 19 residues. Time point described: baseline, week 1 (first vaccination visit). The treatment is: pre-vaccination baseline after standard-of-care therapy. Some clones are missing from TCRdb's copy, which holds only in-frame ones; the method was immunoSEQ multiplex PCR. This sample yields about 69,000 clones, of which approximately 86% are seen a single time; over 2.5% belongs to the top ten. This chain uses TRBV13 with TRBJ2-1; 11 nucleotides line up with TRBD1. This TCR was sampled from a man aged 30 to 39 with glioma. The source material was PBMCs, sampled from a glioma patient treated with radiotherapy, temozolomide or both. The CDR3 DNA reads as TGTGCCAGCAGCCACCAGATTCCCACCCGGGACAGGGGGGGGCGAGAGCAGTTCTTC. Protein: CASSHQIPTRDRGGREQFF.